The next 8 T cell receptor beta chains were all read from a single sample in a study of T cells in Graves' hyperthyroidism and ophthalmopathy. Amplified TCR beta CDR3 regions derived from RNA transcripts. A first-round RT-PCR of the TCR CDR3 used the HTBI primer set. A single record per CDR3 protein comes from TCRdb applying MiXCR to the multiplex PCR reads. The table shows hundreds of thousands of distinct CDR3 sequences, with roughly 17% occurring only once. The sequenced sample was blood. These receptors originate from a woman between 25 and 40 years old with Graves' hyperthyroidism.

The chain employs TRBV6-2 or TRBV6-3 and TRBJ2-1; a possible D gene is TRBD2 (6 bases). V gave up 0 bases and J gave up 4 bases, with 16 bases separating them. From germline, CDR1 is MNHEY and CDR2 SVGEGT. The CDR3 spans 17 residues. CDR3 nucleotides: TGTGCCAGCAGTTACTCCGGGGGAGTGGTGGTATACAATGAGCAGTTCTTC. This encodes CASSYSGGVVVYNEQFF.

This clonotype was detected ten times or more. V gene TRBV28 combines with J gene TRBJ2-5, with TRBD1 matching over 8 bases. The CDR3 has 13 residues. Germline trimming cut 5 bases from V and 13 bases from J; bases unmatched to any gene: 12. CDR1 is MDHEN and CDR2 is SYDVKM in the germline V gene. CDR3 nucleotide sequence: TGTGCCAGCAGTCCCCAGGACAGGGAACAATCGTACTTC. Residues: CASSPQDREQSYF.

This clonotype occurred many times. This chain uses TRBV7-2 with TRBJ2-3, with 11 bases lining up with TRBD1. V was clipped by 4 bases and J by 3 bases; unmatched bases: 9. In germline, CDR1 is SGHTA, CDR2 FQGNSA. The CDR3 is 17 residues long. CDR3 loop: CASSSRTGGVSTDTQYF. CDR3 DNA sequence: TGTGCCAGCAGCTCCAGGACAGGGGGCGTCTCAACAGATACGCAGTATTTT.

This chain uses TRBV13 with TRBJ1-2; 10 nucleotides align to TRBD1. Germline-derived CDR1 and CDR2 are PRHDT and FYEKMQ (reference sequence). This CDR3 region has 15 residues. Trimming took 5 bases from V and 6 from J; bases not matched to a gene: 9. In DNA, the CDR3 is TGTGCCAGCAGCGTAGCCGGACAGGGGGTTCATGGCTACACCTTC. It is translated as CASSVAGQGVHGYTF.

The sample holds many counts of this clonotype. V gene TRBV10-1 combines with J gene TRBJ1-1, with TRBD1 matching over 8 bases. V gave up 6 bases and J gave up 3 bases; unmatched junction bases: 9. This CDR3 region has 15 residues. Germline assignment: CDR1 WNHNN and CDR2 SYGVQD (reference sequence). The chain's CDR3 is CASRIFQGAHTEAFF. The CDR3 coding sequence is TGCGCCAGCAGAATCTTCCAGGGGGCTCACACTGAAGCTTTCTTT.

This clonotype was seen at least ten times. The chain couples TRBV7-2 to TRBJ1-2, with D possibly being TRBD1 (6 bases). Germline values: CDR1 SGHTA, CDR2 FQGNSA. CDR3 length: 14 amino acids. V dropped 5 bases and J dropped 5 bases, with 15 bases sitting between them. This CDR3 reads CASSPQGIGYGYTF. CDR3 DNA: TGTGCCAGCAGCCCACAGGGTATAGGATATGGCTACACCTTC.

The table lists this clonotype with a few counts. The chain is built from TRBV24-1 and TRBJ2-3; D gene unclear. The CDR3 extends over 16 amino acids. Germline assignment: CDR1 KGHDR and CDR2 SFDVKD. Trimming took off 2 bases at V and 4 bases at J, with 15 bases between the two ends. CDR3 residues: CATSDSDTGRADTQYF. CDR3 bases: TGTGCCACCAGTGATTCCGACACGGGCCGCGCAGATACGCAGTATTTT.

V usage is TRBV19 and J usage is TRBJ2-1, with 11 bases that match TRBD2. This CDR3 is 13 amino acids long. J was trimmed by 9 bases and V by 3 bases; bases with no gene match: 1. Germline V gene data show CDR1 as LNHDA and CDR2 as SQIVND (reference sequence). The CDR3, as DNA: TGTGCCAGTAGTATGACTAGCGGGATTGAGCAGTTCTTC. It encodes CASSMTSGIEQFF.